This T cell receptor beta chain emerged from a study of blood T cell repertoires in COVID-19. Overall study: Collection of acute and convalescent COVID-19 samples took place in the United States, Italy and Spain. From T cells, B-cell-depleted T cells, or PBMCs came the material, which was cDNA or gDNA.

Original analysis: By means of reference gene primer amplification, nucleated cell counts were estimated. The assay was immunoSEQ multiplex PCR, and TCRdb's table has in-frame clones only and misses some. The V and J calls and the clone size are those of that table, but D and trimming were determined from the DNA. Of around 300,000 clones detected, about 85% appear once; the ten largest clones hold roughly 14%. V was shortened by 7 bases and J by 5 bases, with 20 bases between the two germline ends. CDR3 length: 15 amino acids. The germline V gene encodes CDR1 LNHDA and CDR2 SQIVND (reference sequence).

This TCR was sampled from a human donor in a cohort sampled during active COVID-19. The V call is TRBV19, the J call TRBJ1-2, with TRBD1 as a possible D gene (5 bases). Source material: peripheral blood. CDR3 loop: CASIRADSKGYGYTF. The CDR3 bases are TGTGCCAGTATTCGGGCAGACTCAAAGGGGTATGGCTACACCTTC.